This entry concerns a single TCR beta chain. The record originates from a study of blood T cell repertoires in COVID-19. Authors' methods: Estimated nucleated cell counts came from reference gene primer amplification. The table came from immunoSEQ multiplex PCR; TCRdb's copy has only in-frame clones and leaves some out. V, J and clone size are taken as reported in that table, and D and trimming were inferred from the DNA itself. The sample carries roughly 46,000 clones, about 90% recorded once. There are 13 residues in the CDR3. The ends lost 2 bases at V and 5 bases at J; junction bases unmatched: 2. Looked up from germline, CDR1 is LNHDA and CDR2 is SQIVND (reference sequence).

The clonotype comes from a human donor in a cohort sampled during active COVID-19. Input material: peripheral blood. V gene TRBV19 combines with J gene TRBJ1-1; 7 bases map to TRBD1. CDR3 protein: CASSITGVTEAFF. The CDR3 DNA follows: TGTGCCAGTAGTATAACAGGGGTTACTGAAGCTTTCTTT.